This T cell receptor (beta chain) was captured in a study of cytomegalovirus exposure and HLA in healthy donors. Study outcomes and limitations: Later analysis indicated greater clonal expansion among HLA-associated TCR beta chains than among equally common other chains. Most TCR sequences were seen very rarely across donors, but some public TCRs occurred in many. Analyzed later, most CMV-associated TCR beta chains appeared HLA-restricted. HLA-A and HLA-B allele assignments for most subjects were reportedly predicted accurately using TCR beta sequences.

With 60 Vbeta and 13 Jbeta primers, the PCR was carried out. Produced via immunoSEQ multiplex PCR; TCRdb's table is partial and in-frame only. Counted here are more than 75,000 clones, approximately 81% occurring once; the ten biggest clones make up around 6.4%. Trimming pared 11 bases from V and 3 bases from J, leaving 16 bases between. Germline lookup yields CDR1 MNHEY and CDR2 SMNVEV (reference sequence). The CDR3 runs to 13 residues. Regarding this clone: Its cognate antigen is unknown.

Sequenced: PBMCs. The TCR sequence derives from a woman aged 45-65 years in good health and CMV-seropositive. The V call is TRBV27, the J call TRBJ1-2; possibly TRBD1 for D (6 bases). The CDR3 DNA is TGTGCCGGACCTACAGGGCTTCACTATGGCTACACCTTC. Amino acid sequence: CAGPTGLHYGYTF.